The entry below gives a single T cell receptor (beta chain) sequence along with its context. The target antigen is unknown. The investigators sampled blood at baseline, at cycle 4 day 1, and at cycle 7 day 1. The data are from a study of OX40 agonist ivuxolimab in advanced cancers. Study in general: As their treatment, patients were administered ivuxolimab, an agonistic anti-OX40 (CD134) antibody. Whole-study results and caveats: Partial responders treated at 0.1-3.0 mg/kg exhibited clonal expansion among the lowest measured.

Trimming left V 1 base short and J 0 bases short, with 16 bases between. The CDR3 extends over 18 amino acids. Germline V CDR1 and CDR2: SGHVS, FQNEAQ. Using immunoSEQ multiplex PCR, the repertoire was profiled, and TCRdb retains in-frame clones only, with some absent. Here the sample spans around 40,000 clones, 70% to 90% being singletons. This specimen was CD4+ or CD8+ T cells sorted from blood, taken in a trial of the OX40 agonist ivuxolimab. This clonotype was sampled from an adult with an advanced solid tumor such as melanoma, head and neck, liver or kidney cancer. V gene TRBV7-8 combines with J gene TRBJ2-1; possibly TRBD2 for D (6 bases). The CDR3 nucleotides read TGTGCCAGCAGCTTAGTTTGGCGGGAACGAAACTCCTACAATGAGCAGTTCTTC. This encodes CASSLVWRERNSYNEQFF.